The rows below give T cell receptor beta chains drawn from one sample of a study of T cell changes during pregnancy in multiple sclerosis. Clones were sequenced by immunoSEQ multiplex PCR, and TCRdb holds only the in-frame ones, with some missing. The sample records tens of thousands of clones, roughly 93% being singletons. The material was CD4+ T cells from peripheral blood mononuclear cells, obtained before pregnancy. These receptor sequences come from a female donor with multiple sclerosis, enrolled in a pregnancy study. Each CDR3 is given without its conserved first and last residue. Each record gives: CDR3 protein, J gene, V gene.

CDR3aa: AYQGAQDYGYT; j_gene: TRBJ1-2; v_gene: TRBV30
CDR3aa: ASSDYSNQPQH; j_gene: TRBJ1-5; v_gene: TRBV6-1
CDR3aa: ASSYRVAGGGNEQF; j_gene: TRBJ2-1; v_gene: TRBV6-5
CDR3aa: ASSQGTGGSYNEQF; j_gene: TRBJ2-1; v_gene: TRBV4-3
CDR3aa: AISVTGDRSGANVLT; j_gene: TRBJ2-6; v_gene: TRBV10-3
CDR3aa: ASSYSGVNNEQF; j_gene: TRBJ2-1; v_gene: TRBV6-5
CDR3aa: ASRGEGYQETQY; j_gene: TRBJ2-5; v_gene: TRBV6-6
CDR3aa: ASSLAESGRRNEQF; j_gene: TRBJ2-1; v_gene: TRBV5-4
CDR3aa: ASSTTAGGGYT; j_gene: TRBJ1-2; v_gene: TRBV5-6
CDR3aa: ATSRANLAKNIQY; j_gene: TRBJ2-4; v_gene: TRBV15
CDR3aa: ASSLLSGRARETQY; j_gene: TRBJ2-5; v_gene: TRBV19
CDR3aa: ASSPTSRGKDEQY; j_gene: TRBJ2-7; v_gene: TRBV7-9
CDR3aa: ASSFSGLSSFYEQY; j_gene: .; v_gene: TRBV27
CDR3aa: ASSAPRDTQY; j_gene: TRBJ2-3; v_gene: TRBV14
CDR3aa: ASSHLDREPKNIQY; j_gene: TRBJ2-4; v_gene: TRBV4-2
CDR3aa: ASSYSYYEQY; j_gene: TRBJ2-7; v_gene: TRBV6-6
CDR3aa: ASSLGLSGGYQY; j_gene: TRBJ2-7; v_gene: TRBV7-2
CDR3aa: ASSYSGTANYEQY; j_gene: TRBJ2-7; v_gene: TRBV6-6
CDR3aa: ASRLSGDLREQY; j_gene: TRBJ2-7; v_gene: TRBV28
CDR3aa: ASSYKLNYGYT; j_gene: TRBJ1-2; v_gene: TRBV2
CDR3aa: ASSWDRGREYGYT; j_gene: TRBJ1-2; v_gene: TRBV28
CDR3aa: AGRRTGADQETQY; j_gene: TRBJ2-5; v_gene: TRBV2
CDR3aa: ASSLTSGRSNEQF; j_gene: TRBJ2-1; v_gene: TRBV13
CDR3aa: SVRDPGEQY; j_gene: TRBJ2-7; v_gene: TRBV29-1
CDR3aa: ARSLAKVGTPRNQPQH; j_gene: TRBJ1-5; v_gene: TRBV5-3
CDR3aa: ASSVSGTGVYGYT; j_gene: TRBJ1-2; v_gene: TRBV9
CDR3aa: ASSLGGQANYGYT; j_gene: TRBJ1-2; v_gene: TRBV5-1
CDR3aa: ASSISECRGCGYT; j_gene: TRBJ1-2; v_gene: TRBV19
CDR3aa: ASSLAVSPNTEAF; j_gene: TRBJ1-1; v_gene: TRBV5-5
CDR3aa: ASSLESTGRGNEKLF; j_gene: TRBJ1-4; v_gene: TRBV5-6
CDR3aa: ASSLGSPNYEQY; j_gene: TRBJ2-7; v_gene: TRBV7-2
CDR3aa: ASSPTGNTEAF; j_gene: TRBJ1-1; v_gene: TRBV18
CDR3aa: ASSLSSGRANTGELF; j_gene: TRBJ2-2; v_gene: TRBV11-1
CDR3aa: ASSAGRGATNEKLF; j_gene: TRBJ1-4; v_gene: TRBV5-1
CDR3aa: ATSGTRGYTGELF; j_gene: TRBJ2-2; v_gene: TRBV15
CDR3aa: ATSYRSAGPVYEQY; j_gene: TRBJ2-7; v_gene: TRBV15
CDR3aa: ASSLPSPGTSAYNEQF; j_gene: TRBJ2-1; v_gene: TRBV18
CDR3aa: ASTPSPGSQRGNQPQH; j_gene: TRBJ1-5; v_gene: TRBV28
CDR3aa: ASSQRTSGRAFEVNTDTQY; j_gene: TRBJ2-3; v_gene: TRBV4-2
CDR3aa: ASSARGASGSAGDTQY; j_gene: TRBJ2-3; v_gene: TRBV9
CDR3aa: AWNKGQGNSPLH; j_gene: TRBJ1-6; v_gene: TRBV30
CDR3aa: ASRDTLGGDLNTEAF; j_gene: TRBJ1-1; v_gene: TRBV19
CDR3aa: ASSFWTGDHEKLF; j_gene: TRBJ1-4; v_gene: TRBV27
CDR3aa: ASSAKGYT; j_gene: TRBJ1-2; v_gene: TRBV19
CDR3aa: ASNLDRGRDTEAF; j_gene: TRBJ1-1; v_gene: TRBV10-1
CDR3aa: ASSLPPVETQY; j_gene: TRBJ2-5; v_gene: TRBV28
CDR3aa: ASSLRREAVTGELF; j_gene: TRBJ2-2; v_gene: TRBV11-2
CDR3aa: ASSLLDNQPQH; j_gene: TRBJ1-5; v_gene: TRBV6-6
CDR3aa: ASSQIQGAEFNQPQH; j_gene: TRBJ1-5; v_gene: TRBV4-2
CDR3aa: ASSLGGQGVHEQF; j_gene: TRBJ2-1; v_gene: TRBV5-1
CDR3aa: AIGSGGENTEAF; j_gene: TRBJ1-1; v_gene: TRBV10-3
CDR3aa: ASSSIAGGGGEQF; j_gene: TRBJ2-1; v_gene: TRBV7-6
CDR3aa: ASSYWAGSSYEQY; j_gene: TRBJ2-7; v_gene: TRBV27
CDR3aa: ATSRGGTVAYEQY; j_gene: TRBJ2-7; v_gene: TRBV15